The following is a T cell receptor beta chain sequence with its context. At least ten counts were recorded for this clonotype. The target of this receptor is not known. Base qualities are missing; no much larger clone stands one base away. Library creation used multiplex PCR. Sequencing relied on an Illumina HiSeq 4000. TCR beta libraries were built with iRepertoire HTBI primers and Arm-PCR amplification of CDR3 regions. Gel purification was performed on PCR products prior to sequencing. Turning to the authors' computational methods: Gene usage analysis of CDR3 amino acid clonotypes used the approximately 56 TRBV and about 15 TRBJ segments found across samples. COPE and FqMerger were used to merge the filtered high-quality paired reads into contigs. BLAST was used to align contigs to IMGT TRBV, TRBD and TRBJ reference genes, with CDR3 defined following IMGT. Clonotypes above 0.1% frequency were classified as highly expanded clones. Repertoire diversity was measured by Shannon entropy, and V-J evenness by the Gini coefficient. A clonotype was considered public if more than one individual shared it. TCRdb reprocessed the public reads (quality trimming at Q25 with fastp, clone calling with MiXCR) and kept in-frame beta chains. Entries that share a CDR3 protein sequence are merged under the most common genes and DNA. TCRdb's processing, not the study's, gives the V and J calls here. This sample holds more than 300,000 distinct CDR3 sequences; about a sixth were observed only once. Of the sample, 22% falls within the top ten clones.

CDR1 and CDR2, looked up from the germline V gene, are MNHNS and SASEGT. The CDR3 covers 13 residues, taking in both the cysteine and the phenylalanine. Of all the DNA, just the CDR3 is kept, 39 bases in frame from base 1. V sheds 9 bases and J sheds 1 base, leaving 13 bases between their ends. The entry originates in a study of regulatory T cells in long-lasting Graves disease (TCRdb year 2021). About the study as a whole: Patients with newly diagnosed Graves' disease had been on antithyroid drugs for under 3 months. The study took place in China and was registered as a clinical trial. This study used TCR sequencing and RNA sequencing of peripheral blood to compare persistent Graves' disease patients against newly diagnosed Graves' disease patients. TCR sequencing covered 13 persistent and around 20 newly diagnosed Graves' disease patients, some 35 samples in total. Beyond this particular receptor, the publication reports: Compared with newly diagnosed patients, persistent Graves' disease patients had lower TCR Shannon entropy and fewer highly expanded clones, which suggests clonal expansion. As a limitation, the authors acknowledged that the small sample size may reduce accuracy. Preferential use of TRBV28, TRBJ1-2 and TRBJ2-5 was observed in persistent disease, whereas TRBV20-1 and TRBJ2-1 were favored in newly diagnosed disease. Sequencing and analysis were limited to the TCR beta chain. Peripheral blood alone was examined, since thyroid tissue, which constituted the primary lesion, could not be accessed. A larger number of public clonotypes was shared among persistent patients (fewer than 3,000) than among newly diagnosed patients (about 990).

The time point tag for this specimen amounts to: newly diagnosed GD, antithyroid drugs for less than 3 months. For both TCR sequencing and RNA sequencing, RNA was extracted from PBMCs using TRIzol. The diagnosis of Graves' disease was made according to American Thyroid Association guidelines. Recruitment of patients was carried out at an endocrinology department in Xi'an, China. Each patient gave 8.5 to 9.5 milliliters of peripheral blood, collected in an EDTA anticoagulant tube. Ficoll Paque Plus density gradient separation was used to isolate PBMCs, and no further T cell sorting was performed. An Agilent 2100 Bioanalyzer and agarose gel were used to check RNA quality, while a NanoDrop 2000 measured RNA concentration.

The material sequenced was peripheral blood mononuclear cells (PBMCs), taken at new diagnosis, from a patient treated with antithyroid drugs. The receptor was derived from a female donor with Graves disease. The rearranged chain carries TRBV6-1 and TRBJ2-7; a tentative D call is TRBD2 (6 bases match). The encoded CDR3 is CASTSSESYEQYF. The DNA sequence reads TGTGCCAGTACTAGCTCAGAGTCCTACGAGCAGTACTTC.